These 12 T cell receptor beta chains share one sample of origin, sequenced in a study of cytomegalovirus exposure and HLA in healthy donors. Generated by immunoSEQ multiplex PCR, the TCRdb table keeps only in-frame clones and is missing some. The table records roughly 67,000 clones, approximately 90% of them present only once. The material sequenced was PBMCs. The receptors were gathered from a man aged 18 to 30 in good health and CMV-seronegative.

The chain employs TRBV7-3 and TRBJ2-1; D is unresolved. The germline gives CDR1 SGHTA, CDR2 FQGTGA. The CDR3 loop spans 13 amino acids. Trimming left V 3 bases short and J 9 bases short, with 12 bases between. The CDR3 DNA follows: TGTGCCAGCAGCTTCTCTTCCTCCGGTGAGCAGTTCTTC. Translating gives CASSFSSSGEQFF.

The chain is built from TRBV20-1 and TRBJ1-1; D unresolved. CDR1 and CDR2 from the germline V gene are DFQATT and SNEGSKA (reference sequence). This CDR3 is 11 amino acids long. Deletions cut 1 base from V and 6 bases from J, with 6 bases between. The CDR3 spells CSARGWPEAFF. The CDR3 DNA reads TGCAGTGCTAGAGGATGGCCTGAAGCTTTCTTT.

Points on this clone: The junction does not match germline at one end; this may be a read error. This chain joins TRBV7-7 and TRBJ2-7; 13 bases are a match to TRBD2. The CDR3 sequence is 16 residues long. Germline V lookup: CDR1 SSHAT, CDR2 FNYEAQ (reference sequence). The CDR3 is CASSAGTSGVAYEQYF. Here the CDR3 DNA reads TGTGCTAGCAGCGCAGGGACTAGCGGGGTAGCCTACGAGCAGTACTTC.

The chain recombines TRBV18 with TRBJ2-7, with 9 bases aligning to TRBD1. Trimming removed 0 bases from V and 9 bases from J; junction bases left unmatched: 9. The germline V gene has CDR1 KGHSH and CDR2 LQKENI. This CDR3 has 15 residues. The CDR3: CASSPPEGQGTRQYF. DNA for the CDR3: TGTGCCAGCTCACCACCGGAGGGACAGGGAACTCGGCAGTACTTC.

The chain couples TRBV4-2 to TRBJ1-3; D possibly corresponds to TRBD1 (6 bases). This CDR3 has 15 residues. Trimming stripped 0 bases from V and 2 bases from J, with 8 bases between. Germline V gene lookup returns CDR1 LGHNA and CDR2 YNFKEQ. CDR3: CASSQDGTTGNTIYF. CDR3 nucleotide sequence: TGTGCCAGCAGCCAAGATGGGACAACTGGAAACACCATATATTTT.

The chain has TRBV13 and TRBJ2-1, with 7 nucleotides matching TRBD2. After removal of 2 bases from V and 5 bases from J, the junction contained 3 bases not matched to a gene. The CDR3 is 14 amino acids. Germline V lookup: CDR1 PRHDT, CDR2 FYEKMQ (reference sequence). The CDR3 sequence: CASSLSGINNEQFF. The CDR3 nucleotides are TGTGCCAGCAGCTTAAGCGGGATTAACAATGAGCAGTTCTTC.

The rearrangement uses TRBV19 and TRBJ2-1, with D perhaps TRBD1 (6 bases). The CDR3 has 14 amino acids. Per germline, CDR1 LNHDA and CDR2 SQIVND (reference sequence). The V gene lost 10 bases and the J gene lost 2 bases, with 15 bases spanning the gap. CDR3 amino acids: CATRGTETYNEQFF. Written as DNA, the CDR3 is TGTGCCACCAGGGGAACAGAAACCTACAATGAGCAGTTCTTC.

The V gene is TRBV18, the J gene TRBJ2-7; no definite D call. The CDR3 length is 12 residues. Germline CDR1 and CDR2: KGHSH and LQKENI. Trimming took off 0 bases at V and 5 bases at J, with 5 bases between the two ends. The CDR3 DNA is TGTGCCAGCTCACCACCGAGCGACGAGCAGTACTTC. Its translation: CASSPPSDEQYF. The entire variable domain, with the rest obtained from reference TRBV18 and TRBJ2-7, is as follows: NAGVMQNPRHLVRRRGQEARLRCSPMKGHSHVYWYRQLPEEGLKFMVYLQKENIIDESGMPKERFSAEFPKEGPSILRIQQVVRGDSAAYFCASSPPSDEQYFGPGTRLTVT.

The V call is TRBV7-2, the J call TRBJ2-2; maybe TRBD1 (6 bases). Germline V CDR1 and CDR2: SGHTA, FQGNSA. The germline V and J ends were trimmed by 2 bases and 5 bases, with 15 bases remaining between them. The CDR3 length is 16 residues. CDR3 residues: CASSLSGPRGTGELFF. CDR3 in DNA: TGTGCCAGCAGCTTATCCGGACCAAGGGGGACCGGGGAGCTGTTTTTT.

The CDR3, as DNA: TGTGCCAGCAGCCAGCCAAGGACAGATTATGGCTACACCTTC. Protein product: CASSQPRTDYGYTF. The rearrangement joins TRBV4-2 to TRBJ1-2, with D perhaps matching TRBD1 (6 bases). Per the germline V gene, CDR1 is LGHNA and CDR2 is YNFKEQ. V was shortened by 3 bases and J by 5 bases, with 13 bases between the two germline ends. This CDR3 is built from 14 residues.

V and J are TRBV27 and TRBJ1-2; tentative D call: TRBD1 (5 bases). With 3 bases removed from V and 1 base from J, the gap between germline ends came to 9 bases. Germline CDR1 reads MNHEY; CDR2 reads SMNVEV (reference sequence). The CDR3 is made up of 14 amino acids. For the CDR3, the DNA is TGTGCCAGCAGTTTTGGGAGGGGTAACTATGGCTACACCTTC. Translation gives CASSFGRGNYGYTF.

The chain couples TRBV5-1 to TRBJ1-4; TRBD1 matches 12 bases. The CDR3 has 15 amino acids. Losses at the gene ends were 2 bases for V and 8 bases for J; bases not matched to a gene: 4. Germline CDR1 is SGHRS and CDR2 is YFSETQ. The CDR3 here is CASSFSGTGGEKLFF. The DNA of the CDR3 is TGCGCCAGCAGCTTCTCCGGGACAGGGGGCGAAAAACTGTTTTTT.